A single TCR beta chain is shown here with its context. There are 13 residues in the CDR3. Between the trimmed V and J ends, which lost 8 bases and 5 bases, there was a span of 16 bases. Germline-derived CDR1 and CDR2 are SNHLY and FYNNEI. The data are from a study of blood T cell repertoires in COVID-19. The wider study: Acute and convalescent COVID-19 specimens originated in the United States, Italy and Spain.

Living in about two dozen US areas, the participants were between 18 and 89 years of age. Cohort assignment relied on participant-reported clinical history. The study counted Cohort 3 donors as recovered given two negative PCRs, clearance, or symptom resolution. The protocol was immunoSEQ multiplex PCR, while the TCRdb copy is restricted to in-frame clones and leaves out a portion. The sample shows approximately 220,000 clones, 90% of them seen only once. The clonotype comes from a man aged 30-40 years who had recovered from COVID-19. The sample consisted of PBMCs or T cells enriched from blood (not recorded which). The rearrangement uses TRBV2 and TRBJ2-7; D possibly corresponds to TRBD1 (6 bases). The CDR3 bases are TGTGCCAGCGCCTCGGTGCAGGGGAACGAGCAGTACTTC. This gives the protein CASASVQGNEQYF.